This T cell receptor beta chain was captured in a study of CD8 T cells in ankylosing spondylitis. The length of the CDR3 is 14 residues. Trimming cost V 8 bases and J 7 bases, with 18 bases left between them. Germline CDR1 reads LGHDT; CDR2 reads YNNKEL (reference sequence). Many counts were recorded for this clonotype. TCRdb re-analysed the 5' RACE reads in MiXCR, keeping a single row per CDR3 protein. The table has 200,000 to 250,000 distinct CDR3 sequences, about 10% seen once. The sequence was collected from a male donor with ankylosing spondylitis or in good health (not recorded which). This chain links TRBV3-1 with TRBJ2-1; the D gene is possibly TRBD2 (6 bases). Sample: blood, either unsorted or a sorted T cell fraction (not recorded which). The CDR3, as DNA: TGTGCCAGCGCCTTGGGGGGTATTCTAAATGAGCAGTTCTTC. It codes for CASALGGILNEQFF.